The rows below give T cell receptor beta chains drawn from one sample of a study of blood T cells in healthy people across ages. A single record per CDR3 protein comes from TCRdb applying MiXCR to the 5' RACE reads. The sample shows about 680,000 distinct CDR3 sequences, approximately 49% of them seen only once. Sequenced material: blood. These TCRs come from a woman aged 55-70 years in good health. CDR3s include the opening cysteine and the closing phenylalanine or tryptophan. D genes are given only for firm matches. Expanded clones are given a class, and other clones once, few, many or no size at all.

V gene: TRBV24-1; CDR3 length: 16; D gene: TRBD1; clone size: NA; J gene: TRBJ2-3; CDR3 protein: CATSVSGTGGTDTQYF; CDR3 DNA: TGTGCCACCAGTGTCTCTGGAACAGGGGGGACAGATACGCAGTATTTT
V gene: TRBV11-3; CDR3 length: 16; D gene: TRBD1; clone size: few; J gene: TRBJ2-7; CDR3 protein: CASSLSSGTDIYEQYF; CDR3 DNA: TGTGCCAGCAGCCTTTCCTCCGGGACAGACATCTACGAGCAGTACTTC
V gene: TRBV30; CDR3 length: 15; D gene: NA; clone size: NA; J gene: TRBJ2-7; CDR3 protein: CAWSVLPTGSGEQYF; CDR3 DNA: TGTGCCTGGAGTGTACTCCCGACCGGGTCGGGCGAGCAGTACTTC
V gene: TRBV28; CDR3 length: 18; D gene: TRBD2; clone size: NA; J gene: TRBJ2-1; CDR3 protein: CASSLSPGLGTIYNEQFF; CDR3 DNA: TGTGCCAGCAGTTTGTCACCGGGACTAGGAACAATCTACAATGAGCAGTTCTTC
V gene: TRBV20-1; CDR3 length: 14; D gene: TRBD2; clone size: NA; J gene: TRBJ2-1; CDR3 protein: CSARRGLAGDEQFF; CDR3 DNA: TGCAGTGCCCGTCGAGGACTAGCGGGAGATGAGCAGTTCTTC
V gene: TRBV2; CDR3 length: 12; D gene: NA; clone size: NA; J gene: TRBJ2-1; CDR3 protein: CASSEGLPQWFF; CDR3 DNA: TGTGCCAGCAGTGAAGGGTTGCCCCAGTGGTTCTTC
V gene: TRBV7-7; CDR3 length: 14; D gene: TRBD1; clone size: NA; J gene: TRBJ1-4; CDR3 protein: CASSPGQGHEKLFF; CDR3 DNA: TGTGCCAGCAGCCCGGGACAGGGGCATGAAAAACTGTTTTTT
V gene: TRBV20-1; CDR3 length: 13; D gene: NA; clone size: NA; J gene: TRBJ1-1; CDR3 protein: CSARREVNTEAFF; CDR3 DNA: TGCAGTGCTAGAAGGGAGGTGAACACTGAAGCTTTCTTT
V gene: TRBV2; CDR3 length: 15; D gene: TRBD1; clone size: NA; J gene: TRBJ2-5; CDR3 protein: CASSRQGLVQETQYF; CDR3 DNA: TGTGCCAGCAGTCGACAGGGGCTCGTGCAAGAGACCCAGTACTTC
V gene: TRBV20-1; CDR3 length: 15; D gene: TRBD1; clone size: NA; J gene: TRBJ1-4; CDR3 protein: CSATGTGGASEKLFF; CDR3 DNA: TGCAGTGCAACCGGGACAGGGGGCGCGTCCGAAAAACTGTTTTTT
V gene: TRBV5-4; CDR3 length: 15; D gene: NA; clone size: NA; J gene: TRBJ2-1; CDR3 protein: CASSLDGRRDNEQFF; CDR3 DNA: TGTGCCAGCAGCTTGGATGGCAGGAGGGACAATGAGCAGTTCTTC
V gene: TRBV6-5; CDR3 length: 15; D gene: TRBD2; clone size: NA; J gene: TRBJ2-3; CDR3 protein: CASAGLAGNTDTQYF; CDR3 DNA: TGTGCCAGCGCGGGACTAGCGGGAAACACAGATACGCAGTATTTT
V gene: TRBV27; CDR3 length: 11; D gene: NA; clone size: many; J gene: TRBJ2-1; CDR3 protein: CASSRGNEQFF; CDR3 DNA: TGTGCCAGCTCTCGCGGCAATGAGCAGTTCTTC
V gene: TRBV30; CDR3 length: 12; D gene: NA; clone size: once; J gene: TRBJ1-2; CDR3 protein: CAWSESQGGYTF; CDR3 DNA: TGTGCCTGGAGTGAGAGTCAGGGTGGCTACACCTTC
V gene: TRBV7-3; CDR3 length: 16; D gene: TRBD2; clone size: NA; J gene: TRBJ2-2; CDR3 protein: CASSSVRGRDTGELFF; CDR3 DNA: TGTGCCAGCAGTTCCGTGCGGGGGAGGGACACCGGGGAGCTGTTTTTT
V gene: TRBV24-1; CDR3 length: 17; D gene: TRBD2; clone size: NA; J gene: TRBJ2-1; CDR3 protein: CATSDRDGRASQETQFF; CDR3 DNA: TGTGCCACCAGTGATCGGGACGGGAGGGCCTCTCAAGAGACCCAGTTCTTC
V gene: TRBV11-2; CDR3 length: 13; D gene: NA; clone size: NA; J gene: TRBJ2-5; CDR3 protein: CASSPYSQETQYF; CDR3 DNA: TGTGCCAGCAGCCCTTATTCGCAAGAGACCCAGTACTTC
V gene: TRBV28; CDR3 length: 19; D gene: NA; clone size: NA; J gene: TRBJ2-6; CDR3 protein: CASSLYLVTTGSGANVLTF; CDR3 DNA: TGTGCCAGCAGTTTATATCTCGTCACCACAGGGTCTGGGGCCAACGTCCTGACTTTC
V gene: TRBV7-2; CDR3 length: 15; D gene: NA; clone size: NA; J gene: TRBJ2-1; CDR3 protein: CASSPGTFSYNEQFF; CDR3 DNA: TGTGCCAGCAGCCCCGGGACTTTCTCCTACAATGAGCAGTTCTTC
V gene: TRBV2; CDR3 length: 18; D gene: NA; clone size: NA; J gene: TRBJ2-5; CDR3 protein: CASRMGIRSTGNQETQYF; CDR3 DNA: TGTGCCAGCAGGATGGGCATCCGATCGACGGGCAACCAAGAGACCCAGTACTTC
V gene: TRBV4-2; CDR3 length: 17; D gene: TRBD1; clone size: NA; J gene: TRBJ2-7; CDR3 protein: CASSQMKGGQKYYEQYF; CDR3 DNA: TGTGCCAGCAGCCAAATGAAAGGGGGCCAAAAATACTACGAGCAGTACTTC
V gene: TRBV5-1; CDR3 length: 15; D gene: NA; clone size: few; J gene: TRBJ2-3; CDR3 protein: CASSWEAGGTDTQYF; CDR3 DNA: TGCGCCAGCAGCTGGGAGGCAGGCGGGACAGATACGCAGTATTTT
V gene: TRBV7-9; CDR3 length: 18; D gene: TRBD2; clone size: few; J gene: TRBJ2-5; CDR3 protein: CASSSDVGGSSLWKTQYF; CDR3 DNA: TGTGCCAGCAGCTCAGATGTCGGGGGGTCATCTTTATGGAAGACCCAGTACTTC
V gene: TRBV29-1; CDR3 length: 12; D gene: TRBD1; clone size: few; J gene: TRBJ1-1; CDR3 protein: CSAQGFWTEAFF; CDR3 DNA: TGCAGCGCACAGGGGTTTTGGACTGAAGCTTTCTTT
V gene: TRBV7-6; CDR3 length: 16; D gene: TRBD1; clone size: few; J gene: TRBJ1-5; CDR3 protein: CASSSNARGQGQPQHF; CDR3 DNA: TGTGCCAGCAGCTCTAATGCTCGGGGACAGGGTCAGCCCCAGCATTTT
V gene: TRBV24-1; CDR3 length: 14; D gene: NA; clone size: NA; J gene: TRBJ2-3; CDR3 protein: CATSVPGATDTQYF; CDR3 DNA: TGTGCCACCAGTGTTCCGGGGGCCACAGATACGCAGTATTTT
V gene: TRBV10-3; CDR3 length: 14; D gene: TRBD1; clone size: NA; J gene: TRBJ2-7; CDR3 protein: CASSTGTESYEQYF; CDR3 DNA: TGTGCATCCTCCACCGGGACAGAGTCCTACGAGCAGTACTTC
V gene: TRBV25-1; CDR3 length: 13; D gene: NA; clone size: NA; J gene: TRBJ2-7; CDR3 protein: CASSPSSSYEQYF; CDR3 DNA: TGTGCCAGCAGTCCCAGTAGCTCCTACGAGCAGTACTTC
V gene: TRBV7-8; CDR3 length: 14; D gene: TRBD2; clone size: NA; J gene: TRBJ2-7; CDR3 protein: CASSPGGSTYEQYF; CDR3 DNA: TGTGCCAGCAGCCCCGGCGGGAGTACCTACGAGCAGTACTTC
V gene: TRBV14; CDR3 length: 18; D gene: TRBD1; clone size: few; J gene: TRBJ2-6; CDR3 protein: CASSLDRGLPSGANVLTF; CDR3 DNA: TGTGCCAGCAGCCTTGACAGGGGGCTACCCTCTGGGGCCAACGTCCTGACTTTC
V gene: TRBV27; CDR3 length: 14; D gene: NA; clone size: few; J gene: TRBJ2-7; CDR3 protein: CASTPFGGLDEQYF; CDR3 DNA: TGTGCCAGCACCCCATTTGGAGGGCTCGACGAGCAGTACTTC
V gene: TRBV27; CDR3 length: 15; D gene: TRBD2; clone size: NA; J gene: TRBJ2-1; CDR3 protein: CASNVRRGGDTEQFF; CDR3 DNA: TGTGCCAGCAACGTACGACGGGGAGGGGATACTGAGCAGTTCTTC
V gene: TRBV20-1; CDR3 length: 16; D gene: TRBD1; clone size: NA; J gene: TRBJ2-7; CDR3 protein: CSARDPGQGGYNEQYF; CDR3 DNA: TGCAGTGCTAGAGATCCGGGACAGGGAGGATACAATGAGCAGTACTTC
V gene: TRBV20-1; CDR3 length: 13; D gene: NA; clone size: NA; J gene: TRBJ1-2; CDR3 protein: CSAFPSGSAGYTF; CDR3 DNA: TGCAGTGCGTTCCCGTCAGGGTCGGCTGGCTACACCTTC
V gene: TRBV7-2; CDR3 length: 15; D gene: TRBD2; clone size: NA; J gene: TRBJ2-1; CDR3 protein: CASSATSGIYNEQFF; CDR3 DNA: TGTGCCAGCAGCGCCACTAGCGGAATATACAATGAGCAGTTCTTC
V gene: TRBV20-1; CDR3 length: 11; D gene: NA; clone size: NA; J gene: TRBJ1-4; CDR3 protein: CSASPVGKLFF; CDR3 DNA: TGCAGTGCTAGCCCCGTCGGGAAACTGTTTTTT
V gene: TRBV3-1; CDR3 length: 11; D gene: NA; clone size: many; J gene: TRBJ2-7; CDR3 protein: CASSLGVEQYF; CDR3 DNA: TGTGCCAGCAGCCTGGGGGTCGAGCAGTACTTC
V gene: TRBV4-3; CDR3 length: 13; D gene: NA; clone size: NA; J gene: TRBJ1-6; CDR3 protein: CASSQGELRPLHF; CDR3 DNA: TGCGCCAGCAGCCAGGGGGAACTCCGACCGCTCCACTTT
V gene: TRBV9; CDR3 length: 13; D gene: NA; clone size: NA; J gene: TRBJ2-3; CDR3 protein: CASRGLRTDTQYF; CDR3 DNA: TGTGCCAGCAGGGGTCTGAGGACAGATACGCAGTATTTT
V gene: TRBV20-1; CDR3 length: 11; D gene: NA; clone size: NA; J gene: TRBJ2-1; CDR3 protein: CSGNKRSEQFF; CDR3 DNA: TGCAGCGGGAACAAAAGGAGTGAGCAGTTCTTC
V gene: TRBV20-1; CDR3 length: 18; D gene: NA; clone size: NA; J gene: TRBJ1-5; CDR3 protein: CSARAVGGAIFGNQPQHF; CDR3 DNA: TGCAGTGCTAGGGCCGTGGGAGGGGCGATCTTTGGCAATCAGCCCCAGCATTTT
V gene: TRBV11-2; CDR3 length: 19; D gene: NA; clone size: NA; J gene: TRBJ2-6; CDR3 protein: CASSLDNRGSGPGANVLTF; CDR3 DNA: TGTGCCAGCAGCTTAGATAATCGGGGATCAGGACCTGGGGCCAACGTCCTGACTTTC
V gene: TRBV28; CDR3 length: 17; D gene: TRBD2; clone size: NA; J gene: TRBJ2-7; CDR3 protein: CASSRHPRTSGRDRRYF; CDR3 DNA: TGTGCCAGCAGTCGCCACCCACGGACTAGCGGGAGGGACCGTCGGTACTTC
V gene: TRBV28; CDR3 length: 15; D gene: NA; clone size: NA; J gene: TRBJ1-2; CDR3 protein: CASSLVAGDNYGYTF; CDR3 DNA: TGTGCCAGCAGTTTGGTGGCAGGGGACAACTATGGCTACACCTTC
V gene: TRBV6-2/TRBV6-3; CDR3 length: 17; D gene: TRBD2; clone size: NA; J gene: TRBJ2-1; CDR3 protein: CASRTSGRPRVYNEQFF; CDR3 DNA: TGTGCCAGCAGAACCAGCGGGAGGCCCAGGGTCTACAATGAGCAGTTCTTC
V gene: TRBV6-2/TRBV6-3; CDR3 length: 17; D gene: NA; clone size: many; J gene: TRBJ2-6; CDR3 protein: CASSYKLGSDGANVLTF; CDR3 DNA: TGTGCCAGCAGTTACAAGTTGGGATCTGATGGGGCCAACGTCCTGACTTTC